Below, 21 T cell receptor beta chains from the same sample are listed, as sequenced in a study of blood T cell repertoires in COVID-19. Using immunoSEQ multiplex PCR, the repertoire was profiled, and TCRdb retains in-frame clones only, with some absent. The repertoire consists of about 98,000 clones, with around 85% occurring once and the leading ten covering around 11%. The sequenced sample consisted of peripheral blood. The receptors originated from a woman aged 80 or older with acute or convalescent COVID-19.

The chain is built from TRBV24-1 and TRBJ2-1, with a possible D match to TRBD1 (5 bases). Between the trimmed V and J ends, which lost 4 bases and 5 bases, there was a span of 17 bases. Germline CDR1 is KGHDR and CDR2 is SFDVKD. CDR3 length: 16 amino acids. The CDR3 bases are TGTGCCACCAGTGACCCAGGGTACAAGGGTAACAATGAGCAGTTCTTC. Its translation is CATSDPGYKGNNEQFF.

This chain links TRBV27 with TRBJ1-1; D possibly corresponds to TRBD1 (6 bases). Germline V gene sequence: CDR1 MNHEY, CDR2 SMNVEV (reference sequence). V was trimmed by 6 bases and J by 4 bases, leaving 21 bases between them. CDR3 length: 16 amino acids. The CDR3 DNA sequence: TGTGCCAGCAGCTCGCGAAAAGGGGGATTTGGCACTGAAGCTTTCTTT. Its protein product is CASSSRKGGFGTEAFF.

The chain recombines TRBV19 with TRBJ1-2; D gene ambiguous. Germline V gives CDR1 LNHDA, CDR2 SQIVND (reference sequence). V was clipped by 6 bases and J by 1 base, with 12 bases between them. This CDR3 region has 14 residues. CDR3 protein: CASRRAGGNYGYTF. CDR3 coding DNA: TGTGCCAGTAGGCGAGCCGGCGGTAACTATGGCTACACCTTC.

The rearrangement links TRBV7-9 to TRBJ1-6, with 8 nucleotides matching TRBD1. The CDR3 extends over 15 amino acids. Germline lookup yields CDR1 SEHNR and CDR2 FQNEAQ (reference sequence). J gave up 7 bases and V 4 bases, and 6 bases lay outside the gene matches. Written as DNA, the CDR3 is TGTGCCAGCAGCTCGGCCGGGACAGGCAATTCACCCCTCCACTTT. It codes for CASSSAGTGNSPLHF.

This chain links TRBV12-3 or TRBV12-4 with TRBJ2-2; D perhaps matches TRBD1 (6 bases). Trimming removed 10 bases at V and 3 bases at J, with 9 bases between. The CDR3 is 12 residues long. The DNA of the CDR3 is TGTGCCACACCAGGGGACACCGGGGAGCTGTTTTTT. As protein: CATPGDTGELFF.

The genes are TRBV6-5 and TRBJ1-6; D is uncertain. This CDR3 has 14 amino acids. Trimming shortened V by 9 bases and J by 0 bases, and 9 bases separated the two germline ends. Per the germline V gene, CDR1 is MNHEY and CDR2 is SVGAGI. This CDR3 reads CASSPSSYNSPLHF. CDR3 nucleotide sequence: TGTGCCAGTTCCCCGAGCTCCTATAATTCACCCCTCCACTTT.

A few counts support this clone. The chain recombines TRBV6-1 with TRBJ2-7; 9 bases are shared with TRBD1. Germline lookup yields CDR1 MNHNS and CDR2 SASEGT. This CDR3 is built from 15 residues. Germline trimming cut 2 bases from V and 2 bases from J; bases unmatched to any gene: 4. The CDR3 here is CASSEYGTGPYEQYV. Here the CDR3 DNA reads TGTGCCAGCAGTGAATACGGGACAGGGCCCTACGAGCAGTACGTC.

This clone occurred a few times. The chain combines TRBV3-1 (or the pseudogene TRBV3-2) with TRBJ1-2, with TRBD1 identical over 7 bases. CDR1 is LGHDT, CDR2 YNNKEL, per germline (reference sequence). This CDR3 has 17 residues. The V segment lost 2 bases and the J segment 8 bases; nucleotides outside the gene matches: 17. As DNA, the CDR3 is TGTGCCAGCAGCCAAACCGCCTTGACAGGGCTAGGGGAGGGCTACACCTTC. Translated, it gives CASSQTALTGLGEGYTF.

The genes are TRBV7-5 and TRBJ1-4; the table gives TRBD1 as D, unverified against the DNA. TRBV7-5 is an annotated pseudogene. The CDR3 covers 18 residues. CDR3: CARSLGERGQGFREKLFF. DNA for the CDR3: TGTGCCAGAAGCTTAGGAGAGAGGGGACAGGGGTTCCGCGAAAAACTGTTTTTT.

V gene TRBV5-5 combines with J gene TRBJ2-2; TRBD1 aligns across 8 bases. The CDR3 is made up of 15 amino acids. Germline V gene sequence: CDR1 SGHKS, CDR2 YYEKEE (reference sequence). V was pared by 0 bases and J by 4 bases, with 2 bases of the junction left unmatched. This CDR3 reads CASSLVGTGTGELFF. CDR3 coding DNA: TGTGCCAGCAGCTTGGTAGGGACAGGCACCGGGGAGCTGTTTTTT.

This clone was detected a few times. The V call is TRBV12-3 or TRBV12-4, the J call TRBJ1-1; no clear D gene. This CDR3 is built from 13 residues. Trimming took off 6 bases at V and 5 bases at J, with 13 bases between the two ends. CDR3 DNA: TGTGCCAGCAGCCCCCAGGCTGGAACTGAAGCTTTCTTT. It specifies CASSPQAGTEAFF.

The genes are TRBV30 and TRBJ2-7; D possibly corresponds to TRBD2 (6 bases). The CDR3 runs to 13 residues. The germline gives CDR1 GTSNPN, CDR2 SVGIG (reference sequence). Trimming took 5 bases from V and 3 from J, leaving 14 bases between them. DNA for the CDR3: TGTGCCTGGGGGGGGAGTTGGGACTACGAGCAGTACTTC. This translates into CAWGGSWDYEQYF.

The chain combines TRBV19 with TRBJ1-4; possible D gene TRBD1, 6 bases. This CDR3 has 14 amino acids. V was trimmed by 6 bases and J by 7 bases, leaving 15 bases between them. Germline V gene lookup returns CDR1 LNHDA and CDR2 SQIVND (reference sequence). The CDR3 region has the DNA TGTGCCAGTAGGCAACAGGGTGGCGCTGAAAAACTGTTTTTT. It encodes CASRQQGGAEKLFF.

This clone was recorded only once. J is TRBJ2-1 and V is TRBV11-2; 7 nucleotides match TRBD2. The CDR3 extends over 12 amino acids. J gave up 10 bases and V 5 bases, and 5 bases lay outside the gene matches. The V gene's germline CDR1 is SGHAT and CDR2 FQNNGV. The CDR3 loop is CASSPQRGEQFF. The CDR3, as DNA: TGTGCCAGCAGCCCGCAGCGGGGAGAGCAGTTCTTC. The whole variable domain, filled in from reference TRBV11-2 and TRBJ2-1, reads EAGVAQSPRYKIIEKRQSVAFWCNPISGHATLYWYQQILGQGPKLLIQFQNNGVVDDSQLPKDRFSAERLKGVDSTLKIQPAKLEDSAVYLCASSPQRGEQFFGPGTRLTVL.

Only a few counts were recorded for this clone. The CDR3, as DNA: TGTGCCAGCAGCAAAGACAGTTCGCTCGGTTCACCCCTCCACTTT. This gives the protein CASSKDSSLGSPLHF. The chain employs TRBV5-4 and TRBJ1-6, with D possibly matching TRBD1 (5 bases). Germline CDR1 and CDR2: SGHNT and YYREEE (reference sequence). Between the trimmed V and J ends, which lost 4 bases and 9 bases, there was a span of 17 bases. The CDR3 covers 15 residues.

The chain joins TRBV9 to TRBJ2-5; 15 bases are a match to TRBD2. The CDR3 runs 17 residues. V shed 4 bases and J 0 bases; nucleotides not matched to a gene: 4. Germline loops: CDR1 SGDLS, CDR2 YYNGEE. The CDR3, as DNA: TGTGCCAGCAGCTCCGGGACTAGCGGGGGGTACCAAGAGACCCAGTACTTC. Protein product: CASSSGTSGGYQETQYF.

The rearrangement joins TRBV7-2 to TRBJ2-1, with D hard to call. Trimming took off 0 bases at V and 5 bases at J, with 5 bases between the two ends. CDR1 is SGHTA and CDR2 is FQGNSA in the germline V gene. This CDR3 has 13 amino acids. CDR3 nucleotides: TGTGCCAGCAGCTTAGCCCCAAACAATGAGCAGTTCTTC. This gives the protein CASSLAPNNEQFF.

The chain links TRBV4-3 to TRBJ2-1, with 9 bases fitting TRBD1. V shed 2 bases, J shed 9 bases, and the junction held 11 bases outside the gene matches. From germline, CDR1 is LGHNA and CDR2 YSLEER. The CDR3 has 16 amino acids. The chain's CDR3 is CASSQPGQGTPGEQFF. The DNA of the CDR3 is TGCGCCAGCAGCCAACCGGGACAGGGTACCCCAGGTGAGCAGTTCTTC.

V gene TRBV7-3 combines with J gene TRBJ2-5, with 8 bases fitting TRBD2. Looked up from germline, CDR1 is SGHTA and CDR2 is FQGTGA. CDR3 size: 15 residues. After removal of 5 bases from V and 4 bases from J, the junction contained 9 bases not matched to a gene. CDR3 loop: CASSPLRGARETQYF. The DNA for the CDR3 is TGTGCCAGCAGCCCCCTGCGGGGGGCGCGAGAGACCCAGTACTTC.

CDR3 sequence reads: CASGRTAGGREQFF. The CDR3 nucleotides read TGCGCCAGCGGGAGGACCGCGGGGGGAAGAGAGCAGTTCTTC. V is TRBV5-1 and J is TRBJ2-1; 8 bases match TRBD2. The V gene's germline CDR1 is SGHRS and CDR2 YFSETQ. Losses at the gene ends were 7 bases for V and 10 bases for J; bases not matched to a gene: 13. There are 14 residues in the CDR3.

CDR3 DNA sequence: TGTGCCAGCAGCCGCGACAGAAAGAACACTGAAGCTTTCTTT. This encodes CASSRDRKNTEAFF. This chain links TRBV28 with TRBJ1-1; perhaps TRBD1 as D (5 bases). This CDR3 contains 14 residues. V was shortened by 6 bases and J by 1 base, with 12 bases between the two germline ends. Germline CDR1 and CDR2: MDHEN and SYDVKM.